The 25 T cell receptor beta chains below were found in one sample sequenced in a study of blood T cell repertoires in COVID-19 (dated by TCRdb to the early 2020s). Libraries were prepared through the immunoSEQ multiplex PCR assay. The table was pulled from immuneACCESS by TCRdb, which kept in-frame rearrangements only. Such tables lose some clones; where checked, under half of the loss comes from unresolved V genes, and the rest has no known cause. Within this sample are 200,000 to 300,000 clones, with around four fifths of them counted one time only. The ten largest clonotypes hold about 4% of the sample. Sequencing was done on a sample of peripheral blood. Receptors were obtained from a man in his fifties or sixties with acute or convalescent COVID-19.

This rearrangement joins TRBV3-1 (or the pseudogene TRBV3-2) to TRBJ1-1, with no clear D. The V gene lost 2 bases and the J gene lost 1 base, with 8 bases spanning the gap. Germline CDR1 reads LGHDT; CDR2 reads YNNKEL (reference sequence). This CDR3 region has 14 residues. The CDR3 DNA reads TGTGCCAGCAGCCAAATATCTTGGAACACTGAAGCTTTCTTT. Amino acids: CASSQISWNTEAFF.

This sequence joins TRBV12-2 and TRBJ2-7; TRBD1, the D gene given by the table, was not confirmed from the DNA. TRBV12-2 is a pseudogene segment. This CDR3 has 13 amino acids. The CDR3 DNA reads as TGTGCAAGTCGCTCCGGGACAGCATACGAGCAGTACTTC. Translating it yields CASRSGTAYEQYF.

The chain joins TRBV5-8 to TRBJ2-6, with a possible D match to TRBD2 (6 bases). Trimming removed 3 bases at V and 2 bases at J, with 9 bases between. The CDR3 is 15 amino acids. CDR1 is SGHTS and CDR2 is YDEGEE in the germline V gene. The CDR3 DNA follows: TGTGCCAGCAGCTCTTGGGGGGCTGGGGCCAACGTCCTGACTTTC. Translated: CASSSWGAGANVLTF.

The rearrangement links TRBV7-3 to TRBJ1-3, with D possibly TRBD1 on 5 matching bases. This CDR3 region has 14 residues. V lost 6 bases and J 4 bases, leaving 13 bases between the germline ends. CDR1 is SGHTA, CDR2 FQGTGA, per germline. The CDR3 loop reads CASRTRDWGNTIYF. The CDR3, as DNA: TGTGCCAGCAGAACGAGGGACTGGGGAAACACCATATATTTT. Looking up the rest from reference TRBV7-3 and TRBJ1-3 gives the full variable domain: GAGVSQTPSNKVTEKGKYVELRCDPISGHTALYWYRQSLGQGPEFLIYFQGTGAADDSGLPNDRFFAVRPEGSVSTLKIQRTERGDSAVYLCASRTRDWGNTIYFGEGSWLTVV.

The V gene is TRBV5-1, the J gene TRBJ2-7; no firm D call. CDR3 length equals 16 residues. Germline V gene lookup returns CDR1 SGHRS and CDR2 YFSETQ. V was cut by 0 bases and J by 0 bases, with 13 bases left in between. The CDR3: CASSLARQRSSYEQYF. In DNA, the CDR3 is TGCGCCAGCAGCTTGGCCCGGCAGAGGAGCTCCTACGAGCAGTACTTC.

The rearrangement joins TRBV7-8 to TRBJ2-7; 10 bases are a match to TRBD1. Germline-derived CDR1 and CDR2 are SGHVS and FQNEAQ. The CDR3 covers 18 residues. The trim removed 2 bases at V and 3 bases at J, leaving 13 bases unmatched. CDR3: CASSLLGRGGQGHYEQYF. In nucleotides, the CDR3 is TGTGCCAGCAGCTTATTAGGCCGGGGGGGACAGGGGCACTACGAGCAGTACTTC.

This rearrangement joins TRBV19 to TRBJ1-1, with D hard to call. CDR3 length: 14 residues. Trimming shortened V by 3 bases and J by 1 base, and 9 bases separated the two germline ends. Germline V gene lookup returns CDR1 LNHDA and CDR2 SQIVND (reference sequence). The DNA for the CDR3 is TGTGCCAGTAGTATGCTTTCAGGGAACACTGAAGCTTTCTTT. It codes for CASSMLSGNTEAFF.

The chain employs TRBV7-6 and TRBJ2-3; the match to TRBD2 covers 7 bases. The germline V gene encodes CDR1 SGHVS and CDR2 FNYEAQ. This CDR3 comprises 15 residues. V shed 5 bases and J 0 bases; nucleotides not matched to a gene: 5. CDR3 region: CASSPTGGSTDTQYF. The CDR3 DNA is TGTGCCAGCAGCCCGACGGGAGGAAGCACAGATACGCAGTATTTT.

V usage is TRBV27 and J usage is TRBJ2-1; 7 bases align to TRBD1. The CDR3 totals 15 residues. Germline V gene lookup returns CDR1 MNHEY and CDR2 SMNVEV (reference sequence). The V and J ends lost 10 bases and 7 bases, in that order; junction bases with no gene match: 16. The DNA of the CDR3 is TGTGCCACCAGGCCCGGGACAGAGGGTTTAAATGAGCAGTTCTTC. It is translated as CATRPGTEGLNEQFF.

The CDR3 spells CASSIREQVYSNQPQHF. Written as DNA, the CDR3 is TGTGCCAGTAGTATTAGGGAACAGGTTTATAGCAATCAGCCCCAGCATTTT. This chain uses TRBV19 with TRBJ1-5, with D tentatively TRBD1 (5 bases). The CDR3 spans 17 residues. With 3 bases removed from V and 0 bases from J, the gap between germline ends came to 15 bases. Germline V lookup: CDR1 LNHDA, CDR2 SQIVND (reference sequence).

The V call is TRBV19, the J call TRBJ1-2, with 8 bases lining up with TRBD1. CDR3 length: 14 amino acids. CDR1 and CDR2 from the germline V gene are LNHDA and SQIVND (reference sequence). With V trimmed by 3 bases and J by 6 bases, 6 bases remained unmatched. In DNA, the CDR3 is TGTGCCAGTAGTATCACCGGGACAGGTCATGGCTACACCTTC. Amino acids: CASSITGTGHGYTF.

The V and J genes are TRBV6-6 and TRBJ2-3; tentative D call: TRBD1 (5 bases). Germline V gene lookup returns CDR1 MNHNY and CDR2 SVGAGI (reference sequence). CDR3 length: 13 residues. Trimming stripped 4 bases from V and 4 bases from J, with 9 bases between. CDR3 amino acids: CASSSRQPDTQYF. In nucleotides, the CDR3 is TGTGCCAGCAGTTCCCGACAGCCAGATACGCAGTATTTT.

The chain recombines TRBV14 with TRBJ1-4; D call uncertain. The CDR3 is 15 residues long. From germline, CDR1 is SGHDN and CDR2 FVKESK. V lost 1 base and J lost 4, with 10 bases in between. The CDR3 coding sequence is TGTGCCAGCAGCCAAGGGAACAGCTTTAATGAAAAACTGTTTTTT. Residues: CASSQGNSFNEKLFF. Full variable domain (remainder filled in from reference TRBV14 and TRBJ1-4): EAGVTQFPSHSVIEKGQTVTLRCDPISGHDNLYWYRRVMGKEIKFLLHFVKESKQDESGMPNNRFLAERTGGTYSTLKVQPAELEDSGVYFCASSQGNSFNEKLFFGSGTQLSVL.

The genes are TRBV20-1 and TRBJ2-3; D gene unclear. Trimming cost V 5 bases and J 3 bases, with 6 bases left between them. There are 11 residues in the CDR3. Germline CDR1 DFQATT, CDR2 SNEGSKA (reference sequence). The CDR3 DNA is TGCAGTGCTCCTATTACAGATACGCAGTATTTT. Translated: CSAPITDTQYF.

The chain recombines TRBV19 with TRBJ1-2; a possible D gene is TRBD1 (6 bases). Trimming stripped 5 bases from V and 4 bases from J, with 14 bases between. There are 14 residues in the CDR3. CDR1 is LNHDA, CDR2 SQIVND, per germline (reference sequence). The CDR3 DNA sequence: TGTGCCAGTAGTGAAACGGGACAACCCTATGGCTACACCTTC. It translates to CASSETGQPYGYTF.

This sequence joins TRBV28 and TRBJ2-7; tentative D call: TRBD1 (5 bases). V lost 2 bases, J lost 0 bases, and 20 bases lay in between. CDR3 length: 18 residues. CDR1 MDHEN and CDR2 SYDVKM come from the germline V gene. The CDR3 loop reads CASSLGILGRVNSYEQYF. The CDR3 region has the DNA TGTGCCAGCAGTTTAGGCATTTTGGGCAGGGTAAACTCCTACGAGCAGTACTTC. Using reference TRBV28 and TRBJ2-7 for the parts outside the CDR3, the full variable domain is DVKVTQSSRYLVKRTGEKVFLECVQDMDHENMFWYRQDPGLGLRLIYFSYDVKMKEKGDIPEGYSVSREKKERFSLILESASTNQTSMYLCASSLGILGRVNSYEQYFGPGTRLTVT.

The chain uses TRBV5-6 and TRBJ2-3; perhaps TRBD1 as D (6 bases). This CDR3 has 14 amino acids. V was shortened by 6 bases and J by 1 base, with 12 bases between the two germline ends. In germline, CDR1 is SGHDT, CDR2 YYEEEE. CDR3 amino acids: CASIPGVGTDTQYF. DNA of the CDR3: TGTGCCAGCATTCCAGGGGTGGGCACAGATACGCAGTATTTT.

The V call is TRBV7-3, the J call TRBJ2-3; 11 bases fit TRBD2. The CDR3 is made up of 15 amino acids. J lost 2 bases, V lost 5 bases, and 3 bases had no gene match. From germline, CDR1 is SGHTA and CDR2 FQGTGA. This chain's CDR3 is CASSPSGGHTDTQYF. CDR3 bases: TGTGCCAGCAGCCCTAGCGGGGGGCACACAGATACGCAGTATTTT.

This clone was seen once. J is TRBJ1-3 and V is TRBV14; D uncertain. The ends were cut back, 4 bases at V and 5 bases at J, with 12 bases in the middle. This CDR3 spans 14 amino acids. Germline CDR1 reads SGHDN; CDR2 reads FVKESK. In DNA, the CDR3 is TGTGCCAGCAGCCTACTAGGGTTTAGAAACACCATATATTTT. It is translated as CASSLLGFRNTIYF.

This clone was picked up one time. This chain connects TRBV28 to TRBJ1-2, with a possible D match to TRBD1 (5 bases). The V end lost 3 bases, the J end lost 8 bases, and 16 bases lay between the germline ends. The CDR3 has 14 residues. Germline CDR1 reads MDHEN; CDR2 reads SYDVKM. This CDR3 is CASSLVQGWEGYTF. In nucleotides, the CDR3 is TGTGCCAGCAGTTTGGTTCAGGGATGGGAAGGCTACACCTTC.

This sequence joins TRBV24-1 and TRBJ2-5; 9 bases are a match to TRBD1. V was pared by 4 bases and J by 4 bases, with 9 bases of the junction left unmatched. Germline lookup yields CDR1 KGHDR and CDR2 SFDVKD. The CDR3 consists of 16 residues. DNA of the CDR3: TGTGCCACCAGTGACCCTTCGACAGGGGGGGTAGAGACCCAGTACTTC. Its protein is CATSDPSTGGVETQYF.

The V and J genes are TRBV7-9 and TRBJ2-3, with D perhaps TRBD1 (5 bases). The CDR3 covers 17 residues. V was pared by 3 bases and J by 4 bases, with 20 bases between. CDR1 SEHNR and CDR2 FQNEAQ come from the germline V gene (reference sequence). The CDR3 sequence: CASSFREWSQFSDTQYF. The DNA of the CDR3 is TGTGCCAGCAGCTTCAGGGAATGGAGCCAATTTTCAGATACGCAGTATTTT.

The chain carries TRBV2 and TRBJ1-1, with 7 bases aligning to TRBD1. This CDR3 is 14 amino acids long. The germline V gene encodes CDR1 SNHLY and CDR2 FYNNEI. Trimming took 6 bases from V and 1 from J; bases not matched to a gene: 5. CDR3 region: CASRQGYSNTEAFF. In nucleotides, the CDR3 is TGTGCCAGCAGACAGGGGTATTCGAACACTGAAGCTTTCTTT.

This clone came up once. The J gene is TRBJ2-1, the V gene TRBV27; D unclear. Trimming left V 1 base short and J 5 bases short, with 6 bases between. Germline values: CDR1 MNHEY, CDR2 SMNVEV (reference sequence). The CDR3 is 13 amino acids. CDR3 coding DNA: TGTGCCAGCAGTTTATGGGCAGACAATGAGCAGTTCTTC. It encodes CASSLWADNEQFF.

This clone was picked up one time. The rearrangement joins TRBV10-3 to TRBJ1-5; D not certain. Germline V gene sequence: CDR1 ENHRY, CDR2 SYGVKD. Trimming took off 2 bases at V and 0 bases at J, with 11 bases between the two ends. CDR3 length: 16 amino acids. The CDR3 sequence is CAISEGGAYSNQPQHF. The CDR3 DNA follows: TGTGCCATCAGTGAGGGCGGAGCCTATAGCAATCAGCCCCAGCATTTT.